What follows are 11 T cell receptor beta chains derived from one specimen sequenced in a study of shared clonotypes between healthy human individuals. Measured with immunoSEQ multiplex PCR; TCRdb has only the in-frame clones, and not every one. The data show 2 million to 3 million clones, approximately 94% seen once. Sequencing was performed on naive CD4+ T cells sorted from blood. Subset specified: CD45RA+ positively selected. The receptor source for this set is a man between 18 and 35 years old in good health.

The chain has TRBV29-1 and TRBJ2-3, with TRBD2 matching 7 bases. The germline CDR1 and CDR2 sequences are SQVTM and ANQGSEA. The CDR3 contains 12 residues. The CDR3 loop is CSLAASTDTQYF. The CDR3 region has the DNA TGCAGTCTAGCGGCTAGCACAGATACGCAGTATTTT.

About this clone: Other nucleotide sequences in the sample specify the same CDR3. The chain employs TRBV29-1 and TRBJ2-1; D may be TRBD2 (6 bases). V lost 4 bases and J 6 bases, leaving 7 bases between the germline ends. This CDR3 has 11 residues. Per the germline V gene, CDR1 is SQVTM and CDR2 is ANQGSEA. The CDR3 coding sequence is TGCAGCGTTGGGAGGGGCAATGAGCAGTTCTTC. Its translation is CSVGRGNEQFF.

On this clone: Other DNA sequences of this sample code for an identical CDR3. V and J are TRBV18 and TRBJ1-2; D ambiguous. V was trimmed by 4 bases and J by 2 bases, leaving 8 bases between them. CDR1 is KGHSH, CDR2 LQKENI, per germline. The CDR3 sequence is 13 residues long. The CDR3 coding sequence is TGTGCCAGCTCACACGGGGAGAACTATGGCTACACCTTC. Its translation is CASSHGENYGYTF.

This sequence joins TRBV18 and TRBJ2-7; 7 bases are shared with TRBD1. The V gene end was trimmed by 3 bases and the J gene end by 7 bases; junction bases not matched to a gene: 9. Germline V CDR1 and CDR2: KGHSH, LQKENI. This CDR3 contains 14 residues. CDR3 sequence reads: CASSPGNRGREQYF. The CDR3 bases are TGTGCCAGCTCACCCGGGAACAGGGGTCGGGAGCAGTACTTC.

The V and J genes are TRBV4-1 and TRBJ2-4; D ambiguous. The CDR3 loop spans 11 amino acids. In germline, CDR1 is MGHRA, CDR2 YSYEKL. Trimming took off 0 bases at V and 15 bases at J, with 9 bases between the two ends. The CDR3 coding sequence is TGCGCCAGCAGCCAAGATGTCGTTCGGTACTTC. Protein product: CASSQDVVRYF.

The genes are TRBV7-3 and TRBJ2-1, with a possible D match to TRBD1 (5 bases). V lost 5 bases and J 8 bases, leaving 13 bases between the germline ends. The germline V gene has CDR1 SGHTA and CDR2 FQGTGA. The CDR3 is made up of 13 amino acids. The CDR3, as DNA: TGTGCCAGCAGCCGAGATAGGGGCCATGAGCAGTTCTTC. It yields the protein CASSRDRGHEQFF.

The CDR3 sequence: CAWTHKGTDGNTIYF. CDR3 DNA: TGTGCCTGGACCCACAAAGGGACAGACGGAAACACCATATATTTT. The rearrangement uses TRBV30 and TRBJ1-3; 7 nucleotides line up with TRBD1. J gave up 4 bases and V 4 bases, and 10 bases lay outside the gene matches. The length of the CDR3 is 15 residues. Germline CDR1 GTSNPN, CDR2 SVGIG (reference sequence).

CDR3 in amino acids: CASSFTGGKGGELFF. The CDR3 bases are TGTGCCAGCAGCTTCACAGGGGGCAAGGGCGGGGAGCTGTTTTTT. This chain joins TRBV5-6 and TRBJ2-2; 9 bases agree with TRBD1. The CDR3 runs to 15 residues. V shed 2 bases, J shed 7 bases, and the junction held 6 bases outside the gene matches. CDR1 is SGHDT, CDR2 YYEEEE, per germline.

V and J are TRBV2 and TRBJ1-6; no firm D call. The V end was cut by 7 bases, the J end by 2 bases, with 12 bases between. The CDR3 has 15 amino acids. Germline V gene lookup returns CDR1 SNHLY and CDR2 FYNNEI. The CDR3 nucleotides are TGTGCCAGCAAAGAGACATTCACCTATAATTCACCCCTCCACTTT. Translation gives CASKETFTYNSPLHF.

This clone was observed a single time. The chain has TRBV2 and TRBJ1-1, with 9 bases fitting TRBD1. This CDR3 is built from 17 residues. CDR1 and CDR2 (germline): SNHLY, FYNNEI. The ends lost 6 bases at V and 0 bases at J; junction bases unmatched: 11. Here the CDR3 reads CASRPGQGRAMNTEAFF. DNA of the CDR3: TGTGCCAGCAGGCCGGGACAGGGAAGGGCCATGAACACTGAAGCTTTCTTT.

The chain employs TRBV10-1 and TRBJ1-6; the D is unclear. Trimming cost V 6 bases and J 4 bases, with 7 bases left between them. Germline values: CDR1 WNHNN, CDR2 SYGVQD (reference sequence). The CDR3 runs to 13 residues. CDR3 sequence reads: CASRREYNSPLHF. The CDR3 coding sequence is TGCGCCAGCAGACGGGAATATAATTCACCCCTCCACTTT.